The 2 T cell receptor beta chains below were found in one sample sequenced in a study of cytotoxic CD8 clonotypes in ibrutinib-treated CLL. Using immunoSEQ multiplex PCR, the repertoire was profiled, and TCRdb retains in-frame clones only, with some absent. This table holds about 310,000 clones, around four fifths found once. This material consisted of PBMCs, taken before ibrutinib treatment. These receptors were taken from a human donor with chronic lymphocytic leukemia.

The J gene is TRBJ2-5, the V gene TRBV5-1; TRBD2 agrees at 8 bases. Germline-derived CDR1 and CDR2 are SGHRS and YFSETQ. There are 15 residues in the CDR3. The trim removed 5 bases at V and 5 bases at J, leaving 11 bases unmatched. CDR3 loop: CASRRISGSAETQYF. The CDR3 DNA sequence: TGCGCCAGCAGACGTATCAGCGGGAGCGCGGAGACCCAGTACTTC.

V usage is TRBV7-6 and J usage is TRBJ2-1; possibly TRBD2 for D (5 bases). Germline loops: CDR1 SGHVS, CDR2 FNYEAQ. The CDR3 runs to 13 residues. V lost 5 bases to trimming and J lost 4 bases, with 9 bases between them. The CDR3 loop reads CASSTREYNEQFF. CDR3 in DNA: TGTGCCAGCAGCACGAGGGAGTACAATGAGCAGTTCTTC.